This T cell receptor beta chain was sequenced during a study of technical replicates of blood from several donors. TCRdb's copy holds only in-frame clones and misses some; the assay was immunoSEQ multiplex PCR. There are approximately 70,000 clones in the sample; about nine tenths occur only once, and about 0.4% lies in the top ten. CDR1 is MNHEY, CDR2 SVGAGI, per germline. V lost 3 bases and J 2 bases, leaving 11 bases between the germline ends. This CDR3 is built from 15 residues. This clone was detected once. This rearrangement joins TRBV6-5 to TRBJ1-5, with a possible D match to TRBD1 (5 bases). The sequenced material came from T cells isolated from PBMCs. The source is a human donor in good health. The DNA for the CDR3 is TGTGCCAGCAGTTATGGACAAGCCGGCAATCAGCCCCAGCATTTT. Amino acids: CASSYGQAGNQPQHF.